This TCR beta chain was retrieved from a study of cytomegalovirus exposure and HLA in healthy donors. The germline V gene encodes CDR1 SQVTM and CDR2 ANQGSEA. The V and J ends lost 5 bases and 0 bases, in that order; junction bases with no gene match: 12. The length of the CDR3 is 16 residues. Assay used: immunoSEQ multiplex PCR; TCRdb lists only in-frame clones, some missing. The sample consists of a few hundred thousand clones, roughly 90% of them appearing once. This sequence originates from a woman aged 18-30 years in good health and CMV-seronegative. Sequenced material: PBMCs. This chain links TRBV29-1 with TRBJ1-1; 7 bases map to TRBD1. DNA for the CDR3: TGCAGCGTTCTACCTTGGGACAGACAAATGAACACTGAAGCTTTCTTT. It is translated as CSVLPWDRQMNTEAFF. The complete variable domain, with remaining parts taken from reference TRBV29-1 and TRBJ1-1, reads SAVISQKPSRDICQRGTSLTIQCQVDSQVTMMFWYRQQPGQSLTLIATANQGSEATYESGFVIDKFPISRPNLTFSTLTVSNMSPEDSSIYLCSVLPWDRQMNTEAFFGQGTRLTVV.